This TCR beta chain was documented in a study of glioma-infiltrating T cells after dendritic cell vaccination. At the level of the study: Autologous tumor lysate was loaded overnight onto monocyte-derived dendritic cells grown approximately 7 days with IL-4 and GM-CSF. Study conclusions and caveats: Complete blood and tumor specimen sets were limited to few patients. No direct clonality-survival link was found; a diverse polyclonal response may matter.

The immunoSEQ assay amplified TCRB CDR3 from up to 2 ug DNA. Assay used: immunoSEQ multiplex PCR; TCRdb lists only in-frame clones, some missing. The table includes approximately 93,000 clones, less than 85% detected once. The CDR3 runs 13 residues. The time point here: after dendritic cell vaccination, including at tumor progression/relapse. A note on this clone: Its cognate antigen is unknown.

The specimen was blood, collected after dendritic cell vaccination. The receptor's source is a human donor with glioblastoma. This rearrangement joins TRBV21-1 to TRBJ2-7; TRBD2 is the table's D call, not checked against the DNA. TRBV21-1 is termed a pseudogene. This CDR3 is CASSKEPLYEQYF. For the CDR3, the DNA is TGTGCCAGCAGCAAAGAGCCTCTCTACGAGCAGTACTTC.